This record concerns one T cell receptor beta chain sequence. Its antigen is undetermined. This entry belongs to a study of CD8+ T cells in alopecia areata. RNA extraction was followed by reverse transcription into cDNA, which acted as the sequencing template. TCRdb's table, derived via immunoSEQ multiplex PCR, lists solely in-frame clones and lacks some. The data show roughly 250,000 clones, roughly 69% seen once. The V gene lost 4 bases and the J gene lost 1 base, with 14 bases spanning the gap. Germline lookup yields CDR1 SGHVS and CDR2 FNYEAQ. The CDR3 has 15 amino acids. Whole-study results and caveats: Sequenced scalp T cells also include alphabeta T cells resident in normal skin.

The specimen was CD4+ T cells sorted from blood, collected at week 0. The chain joins TRBV7-6 to TRBJ2-7; perhaps TRBD2 as D (6 bases). This sequence originates from a human donor with alopecia areata. DNA of the CDR3: TGTGCCAGCAGCTCCCACCTGGGACTGTCCTACGAGCAGTACTTC. Its translation: CASSSHLGLSYEQYF.